These 2 T cell receptor beta chains came from one sample sequenced in a study of T cells of healthy individuals. MiXCR was run by TCRdb on the 5' RACE reads, yielding one entry per CDR3 protein. This sample carries approximately 50,000 distinct CDR3 sequences, around 15% of them seen once, and the ten largest clones take about 15%. The receptors were sampled from a human donor in good health.

This clonotype has ten or more counts. This sequence joins TRBV5-5 and TRBJ1-1; 7 bases are a match to TRBD1. Trimming at V came to 4 bases and at J to 8 bases, leaving 5 bases not matched to a gene. The CDR3 is made up of 12 amino acids. Germline lookup yields CDR1 SGHKS and CDR2 YYEKEE (reference sequence). The CDR3: CASSALTGEAFF. The CDR3 DNA reads TGTGCCAGCAGCGCTCTGACAGGGGAAGCTTTCTTT.

This clonotype has a handful of counts. The chain joins TRBV12-3 or TRBV12-4 to TRBJ1-5; D not resolved. The CDR3 covers 13 residues. Trimming removed 3 bases at V and 3 bases at J, with 6 bases between. The CDR3 coding sequence is TGTGCCAGCAGTTTGGCAGACAATCAGCCCCAGCATTTT. This translates into CASSLADNQPQHF.